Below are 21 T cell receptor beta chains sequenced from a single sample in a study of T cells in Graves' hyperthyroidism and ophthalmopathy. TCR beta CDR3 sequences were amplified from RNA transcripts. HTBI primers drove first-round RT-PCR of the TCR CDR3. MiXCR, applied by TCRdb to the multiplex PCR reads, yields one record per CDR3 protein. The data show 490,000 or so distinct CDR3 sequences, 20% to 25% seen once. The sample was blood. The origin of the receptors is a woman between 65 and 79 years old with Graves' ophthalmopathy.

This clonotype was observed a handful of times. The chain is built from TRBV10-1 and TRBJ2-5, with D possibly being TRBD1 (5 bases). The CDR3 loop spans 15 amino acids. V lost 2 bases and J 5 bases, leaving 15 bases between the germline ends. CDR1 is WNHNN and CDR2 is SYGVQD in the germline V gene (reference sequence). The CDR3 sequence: CASSEPSAGRETQYF. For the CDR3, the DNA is TGCGCCAGCAGTGAGCCTTCGGCAGGGCGGGAGACCCAGTACTTC.

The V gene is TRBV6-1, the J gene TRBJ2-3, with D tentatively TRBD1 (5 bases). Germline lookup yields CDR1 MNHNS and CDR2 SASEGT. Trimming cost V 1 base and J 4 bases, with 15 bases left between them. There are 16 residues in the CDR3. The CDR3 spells CASSEVSTGGADTQYF. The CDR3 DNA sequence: TGTGCCAGCAGTGAAGTTAGTACAGGTGGAGCAGATACGCAGTATTTT.

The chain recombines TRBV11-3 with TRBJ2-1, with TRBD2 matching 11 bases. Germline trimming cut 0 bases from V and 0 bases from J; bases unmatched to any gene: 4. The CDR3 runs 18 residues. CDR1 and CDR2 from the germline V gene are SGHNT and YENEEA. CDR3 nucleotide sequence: TGTGCCAGCAGCTTAGAAGCTAGCGGGAGGCCCTCCTACAATGAGCAGTTCTTC. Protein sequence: CASSLEASGRPSYNEQFF.

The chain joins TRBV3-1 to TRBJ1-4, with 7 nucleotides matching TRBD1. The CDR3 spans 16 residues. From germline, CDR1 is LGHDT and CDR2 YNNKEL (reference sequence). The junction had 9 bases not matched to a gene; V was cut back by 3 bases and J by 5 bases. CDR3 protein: CASSHHSAGGNEKLFF. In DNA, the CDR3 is TGTGCCAGCAGCCACCACTCGGCAGGGGGAAATGAAAAACTGTTTTTT.

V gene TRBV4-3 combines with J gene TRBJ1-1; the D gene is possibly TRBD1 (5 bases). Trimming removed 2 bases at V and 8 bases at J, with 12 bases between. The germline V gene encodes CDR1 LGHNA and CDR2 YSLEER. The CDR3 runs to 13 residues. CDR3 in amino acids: CASSQTSWTEAFF. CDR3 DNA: TGCGCCAGCAGCCAAACCAGCTGGACAGAAGCTTTCTTT.

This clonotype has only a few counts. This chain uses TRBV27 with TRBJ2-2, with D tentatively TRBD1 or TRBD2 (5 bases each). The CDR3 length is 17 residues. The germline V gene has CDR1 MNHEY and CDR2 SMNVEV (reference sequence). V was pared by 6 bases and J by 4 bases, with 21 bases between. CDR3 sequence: CASSRSGGTVFTGELFF. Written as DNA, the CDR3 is TGTGCCAGCAGCCGTTCGGGTGGGACGGTTTTCACCGGGGAGCTGTTTTTT.

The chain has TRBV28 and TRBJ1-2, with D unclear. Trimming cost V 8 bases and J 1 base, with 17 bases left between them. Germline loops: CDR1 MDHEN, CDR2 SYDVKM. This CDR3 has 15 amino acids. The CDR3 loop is CASREGGSINYGYTF. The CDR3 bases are TGTGCCAGCCGGGAGGGTGGGAGTATTAACTATGGCTACACCTTC.

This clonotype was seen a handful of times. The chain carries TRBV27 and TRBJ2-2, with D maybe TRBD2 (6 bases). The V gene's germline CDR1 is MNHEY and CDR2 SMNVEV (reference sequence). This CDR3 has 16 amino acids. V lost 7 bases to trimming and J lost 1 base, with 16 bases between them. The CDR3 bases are TGTGCCAGCAAGAGGACGGGAGTCCTGAACACCGGGGAGCTGTTTTTT. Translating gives CASKRTGVLNTGELFF.

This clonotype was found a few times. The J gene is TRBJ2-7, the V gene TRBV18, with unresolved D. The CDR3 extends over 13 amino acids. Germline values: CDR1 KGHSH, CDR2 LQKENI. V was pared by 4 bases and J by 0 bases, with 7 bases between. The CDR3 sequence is CASSLYTSYEQYF. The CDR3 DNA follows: TGTGCCAGCTCACTGTACACCTCCTACGAGCAGTACTTC.

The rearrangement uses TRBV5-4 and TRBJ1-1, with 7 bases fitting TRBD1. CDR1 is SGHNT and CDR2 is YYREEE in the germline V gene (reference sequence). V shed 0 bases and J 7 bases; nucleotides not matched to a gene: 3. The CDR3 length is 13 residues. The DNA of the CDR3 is TGTGCCAGCAGCTTGGACAGGGGAAATGAAGCTTTCTTT. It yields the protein CASSLDRGNEAFF.

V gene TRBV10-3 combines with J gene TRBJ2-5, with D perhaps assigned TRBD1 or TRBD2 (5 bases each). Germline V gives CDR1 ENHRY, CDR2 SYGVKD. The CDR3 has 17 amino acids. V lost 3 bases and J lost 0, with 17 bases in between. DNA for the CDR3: TGTGCCATCAGTGATGACGGGGCCGCAGCCTACCAAGAGACCCAGTACTTC. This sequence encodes CAISDDGAAAYQETQYF.

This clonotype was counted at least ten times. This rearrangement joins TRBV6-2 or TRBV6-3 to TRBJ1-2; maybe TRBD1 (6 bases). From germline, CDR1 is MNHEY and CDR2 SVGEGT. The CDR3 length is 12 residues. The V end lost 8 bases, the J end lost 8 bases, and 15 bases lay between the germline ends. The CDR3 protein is CASRTAGRGYTF. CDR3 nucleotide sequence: TGTGCCAGCCGGACAGCTGGCCGGGGCTACACCTTC.

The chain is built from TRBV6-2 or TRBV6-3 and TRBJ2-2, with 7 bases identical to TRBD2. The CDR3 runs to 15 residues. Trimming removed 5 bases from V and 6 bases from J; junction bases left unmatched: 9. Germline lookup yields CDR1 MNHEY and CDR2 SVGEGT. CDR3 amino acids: CASSPTLLASGELFF. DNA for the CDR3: TGTGCCAGCAGTCCTACCTTACTAGCGTCCGGGGAGCTGTTTTTT.

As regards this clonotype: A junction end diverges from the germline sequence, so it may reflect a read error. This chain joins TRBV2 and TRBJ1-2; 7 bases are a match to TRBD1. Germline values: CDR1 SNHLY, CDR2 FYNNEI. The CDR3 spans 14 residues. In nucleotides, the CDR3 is TGTGCCAGCGGACTGCGGGACAGAAACTATGGCCACACCTTC. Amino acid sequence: CASGLRDRNYGHTF.

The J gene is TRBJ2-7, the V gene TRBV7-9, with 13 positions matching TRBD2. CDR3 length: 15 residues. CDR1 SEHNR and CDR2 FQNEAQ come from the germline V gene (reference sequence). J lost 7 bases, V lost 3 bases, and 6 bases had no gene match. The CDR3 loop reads CASSFGGLAGFEQYF. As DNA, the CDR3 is TGTGCCAGCAGCTTCGGGGGACTAGCGGGGTTTGAGCAGTACTTC.

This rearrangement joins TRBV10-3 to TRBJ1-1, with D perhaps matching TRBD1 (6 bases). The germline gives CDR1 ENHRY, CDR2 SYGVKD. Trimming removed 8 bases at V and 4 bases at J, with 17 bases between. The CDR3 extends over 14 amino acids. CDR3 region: CAIGESRGSTEAFF. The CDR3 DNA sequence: TGTGCCATCGGCGAGAGCAGGGGTTCCACTGAAGCTTTCTTT.

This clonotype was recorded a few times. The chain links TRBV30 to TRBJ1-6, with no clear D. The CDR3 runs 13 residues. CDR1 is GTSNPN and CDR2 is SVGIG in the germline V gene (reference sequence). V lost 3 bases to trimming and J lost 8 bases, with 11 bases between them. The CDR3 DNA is TGTGCCTGGAGCGTCGCTTGGGATTCACCCCTCCACTTT. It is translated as CAWSVAWDSPLHF.

DNA of the CDR3: TGCAGCGTCCAAATATCTATGAACACTGAAGCTTTCTTT. Its protein product is CSVQISMNTEAFF. The rearrangement links TRBV29-1 to TRBJ1-1; D call uncertain. Germline CDR1 reads SQVTM; CDR2 reads ANQGSEA. This CDR3 is built from 13 residues. Deletions cut 6 bases from V and 0 bases from J, with 11 bases between.

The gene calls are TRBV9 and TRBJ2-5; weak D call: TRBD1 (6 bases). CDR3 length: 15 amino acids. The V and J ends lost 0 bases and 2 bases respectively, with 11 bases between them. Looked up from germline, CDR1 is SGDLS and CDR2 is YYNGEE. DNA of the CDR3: TGTGCCAGCAGCGTAGAAGACAGGAAACAAGAGACCCAGTACTTC. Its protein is CASSVEDRKQETQYF.

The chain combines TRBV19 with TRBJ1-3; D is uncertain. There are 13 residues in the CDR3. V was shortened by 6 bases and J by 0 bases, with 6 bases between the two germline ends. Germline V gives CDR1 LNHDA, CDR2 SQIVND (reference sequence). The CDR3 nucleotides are TGTGCCAGTAGAGCCCTCTCTGGAAACACCATATATTTT. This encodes CASRALSGNTIYF.

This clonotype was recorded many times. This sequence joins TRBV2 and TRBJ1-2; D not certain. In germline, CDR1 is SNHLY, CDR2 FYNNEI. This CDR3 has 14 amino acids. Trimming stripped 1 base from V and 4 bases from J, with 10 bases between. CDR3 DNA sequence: TGTGCCAGCAGTGAAGTAGCCAGTTCCTATGGCTACACCTTC. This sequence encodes CASSEVASSYGYTF.